This TCR beta chain was recorded in a study of blood T cells in healthy people across ages. A second PCR, run for roughly 7 to 11 cycles, used a sample-barcoded 5' primer plus a J-beta primer mix. Each cDNA molecule carried a tag from a template-switch adaptor that contained 12 random nucleotides. TCRdb fed the 5' RACE reads into MiXCR, producing one record per CDR3 protein. Here the sample spans around 1,700,000 distinct CDR3 sequences, 28% being singletons. The CDR3 totals 11 residues. Germline CDR1 SGHRS, CDR2 YFSETQ. On this clonotype itself: This may stem from a read error, because a much larger clone lies one nucleotide away.

The donors, healthy Caucasians from Russia, were aged roughly 6 to 95. The chain employs TRBV5-1 and TRBJ2-5, with D uncertain. The DNA end favors TRBJ2-7, so the J call may be wrong. This TCR derives from a woman in her twenties or thirties in good health. The sequenced sample was blood. The CDR3 here is CVRPGPHEQYF. The CDR3 region has the DNA TGCGTCAGGCCTGGTCCCCACGAGCAGTACTTC.